This T cell receptor (beta chain) comes out of a study of Ad26.COV2.S vaccination and SARS-CoV-2 variants. Study summary: Enrolled in COV1001, the donor was in the Ad26.COV2.S trial arm, which received the vaccine. Once, or twice with 56 days between doses, Ad26.COV2.S was given intramuscularly. Study-wide results and limits: Spike-specific CD8+ and CD4+ T cell responses reportedly showed substantial breadth after vaccination. People given the vaccine had a wider spike-specific TCR breadth than placebo recipients did.

As to this clone: Its target is not known.

V shed 2 bases and J shed 3 bases, with 5 bases lying between them. This CDR3 comprises 12 residues. Treatment noted: 19 received Ad26.COV2.S at low or high dose, single or two shots; about 5 received placebo; per-sample allocation not given. All samples were drawn on day 63, counting from the first vaccine or placebo injection. Generated by immunoSEQ multiplex PCR, the TCRdb table keeps only in-frame clones and is missing some. This table holds roughly 350,000 clones, about nine tenths found once. The rearrangement joins TRBV12-3 or TRBV12-4 to TRBJ2-7; D gene ambiguous. The input for sequencing was peripheral blood, taken in a trial of Ad26.COV2.S vaccine versus placebo. The sequence derives from a person between 18 and 59 years old who received the Ad26.COV2.S COVID-19 vaccine or a placebo. CDR3 nucleotides: TGTGCCAGCAGTTTAATCTACTACGAGCAGTACTTC. Amino acid sequence: CASSLIYYEQYF.